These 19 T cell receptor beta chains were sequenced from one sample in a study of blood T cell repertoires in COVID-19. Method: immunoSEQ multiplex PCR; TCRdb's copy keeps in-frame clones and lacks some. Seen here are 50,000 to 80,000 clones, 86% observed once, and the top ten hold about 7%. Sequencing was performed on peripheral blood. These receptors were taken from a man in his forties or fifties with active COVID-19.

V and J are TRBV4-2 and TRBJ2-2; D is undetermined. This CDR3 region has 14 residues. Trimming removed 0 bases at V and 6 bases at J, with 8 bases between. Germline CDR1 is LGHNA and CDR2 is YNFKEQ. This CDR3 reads CASSQDPVAGELFF. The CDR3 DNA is TGTGCCAGCAGCCAAGATCCTGTTGCCGGGGAGCTGTTTTTT.

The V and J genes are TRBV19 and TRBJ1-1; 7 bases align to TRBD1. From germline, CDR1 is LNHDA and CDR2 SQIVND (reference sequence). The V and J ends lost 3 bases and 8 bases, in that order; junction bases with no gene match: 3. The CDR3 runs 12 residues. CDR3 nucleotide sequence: TGTGCCAGTAGTATCGGGACAGCCGAAGCTTTCTTT. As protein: CASSIGTAEAFF. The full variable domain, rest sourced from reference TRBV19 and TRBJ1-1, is DGGITQSPKYLFRKEGQNVTLSCEQNLNHDAMYWYRQDPGQGLRLIYYSQIVNDFQKGDIAEGYSVSREKKESFPLTVTSAQKNPTAFYLCASSIGTAEAFFGQGTRLTVV.

The CDR3 nucleotides are TGCGCCAGCACCCTTTTCGGGGGAGGAGAGACCCAGTACTTC. Translation: CASTLFGGGETQYF. V usage is TRBV5-1 and J usage is TRBJ2-5; weak D call: TRBD2 (6 bases). From germline, CDR1 is SGHRS and CDR2 YFSETQ. V was pared by 6 bases and J by 4 bases, with 16 bases between. This CDR3 contains 14 residues.

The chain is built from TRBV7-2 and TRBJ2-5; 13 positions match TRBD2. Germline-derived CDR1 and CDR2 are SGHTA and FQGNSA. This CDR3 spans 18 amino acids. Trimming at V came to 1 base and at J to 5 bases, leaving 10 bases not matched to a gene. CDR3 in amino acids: CASSLGFGTSGAGETQYF. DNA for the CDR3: TGTGCCAGCAGCTTAGGATTCGGGACTAGCGGGGCGGGGGAGACCCAGTACTTC.

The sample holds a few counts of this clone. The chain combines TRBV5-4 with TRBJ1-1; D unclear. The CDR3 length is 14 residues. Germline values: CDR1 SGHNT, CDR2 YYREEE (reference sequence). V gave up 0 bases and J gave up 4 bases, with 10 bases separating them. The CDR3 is CASSLEPTGTEAFF. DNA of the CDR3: TGTGCCAGCAGCTTGGAACCAACGGGCACTGAAGCTTTCTTT.

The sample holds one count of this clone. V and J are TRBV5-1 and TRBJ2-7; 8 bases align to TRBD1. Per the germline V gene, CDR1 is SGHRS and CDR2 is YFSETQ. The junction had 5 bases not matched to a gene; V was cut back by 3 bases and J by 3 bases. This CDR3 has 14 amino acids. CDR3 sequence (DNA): TGCGCCAGCAGCTATGGACAGGGAAACTACGAGCAGTACTTC. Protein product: CASSYGQGNYEQYF.

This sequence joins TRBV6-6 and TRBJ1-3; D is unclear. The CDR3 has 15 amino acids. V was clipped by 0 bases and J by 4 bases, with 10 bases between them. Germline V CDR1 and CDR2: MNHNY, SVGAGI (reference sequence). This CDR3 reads CASSYSTSAGNTIYF. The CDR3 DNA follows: TGTGCCAGCAGTTACTCGACCTCAGCGGGAAACACCATATATTTT.

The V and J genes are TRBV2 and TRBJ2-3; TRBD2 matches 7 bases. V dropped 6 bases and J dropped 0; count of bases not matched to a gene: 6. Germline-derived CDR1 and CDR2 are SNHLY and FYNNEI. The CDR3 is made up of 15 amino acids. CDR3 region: CASRTSGASTDTQYF. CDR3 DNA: TGTGCCAGCAGGACCAGCGGGGCTAGCACAGATACGCAGTATTTT.

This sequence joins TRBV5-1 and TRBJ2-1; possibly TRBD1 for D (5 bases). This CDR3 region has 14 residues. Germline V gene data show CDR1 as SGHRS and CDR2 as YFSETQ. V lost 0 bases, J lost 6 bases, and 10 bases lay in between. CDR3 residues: CASSLAGLSNEQFF. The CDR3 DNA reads TGCGCCAGCAGCTTGGCAGGGTTGTCCAATGAGCAGTTCTTC. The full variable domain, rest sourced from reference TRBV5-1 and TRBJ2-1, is KAGVTQTPRYLIKTRGQQVTLSCSPISGHRSVSWYQQTPGQGLQFLFEYFSETQRNKGNFPGRFSGRQFSNSRSEMNVSTLELGDSALYLCASSLAGLSNEQFFGPGTRLTVL.

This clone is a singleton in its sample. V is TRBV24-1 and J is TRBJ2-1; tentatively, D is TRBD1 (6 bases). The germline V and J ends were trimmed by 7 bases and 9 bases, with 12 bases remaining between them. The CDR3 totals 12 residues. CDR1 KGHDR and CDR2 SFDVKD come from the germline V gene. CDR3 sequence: CATRGAGGEQFF. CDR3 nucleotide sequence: TGTGCCACCAGGGGGGCTGGTGGTGAGCAGTTCTTC.

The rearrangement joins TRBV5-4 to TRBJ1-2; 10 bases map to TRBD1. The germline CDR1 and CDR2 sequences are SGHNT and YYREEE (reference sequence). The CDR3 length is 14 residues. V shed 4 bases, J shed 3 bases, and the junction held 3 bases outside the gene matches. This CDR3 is CASSPGQGYYGYTF. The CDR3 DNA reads TGTGCCAGCAGCCCGGGACAGGGGTACTATGGCTACACCTTC.

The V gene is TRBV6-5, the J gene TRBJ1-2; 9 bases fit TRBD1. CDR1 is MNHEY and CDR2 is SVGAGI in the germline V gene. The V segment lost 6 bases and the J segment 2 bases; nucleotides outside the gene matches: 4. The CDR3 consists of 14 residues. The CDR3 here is CASRTGTGNYGYTF. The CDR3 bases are TGTGCCAGCAGAACTGGGACAGGGAACTATGGCTACACCTTC.

This chain's CDR3 is CASSPRGVQEAFF. CDR3 sequence (DNA): TGTGCCAGCAGCCCCCGGGGGGTGCAAGAAGCTTTCTTT. The chain combines TRBV3-1 (or the pseudogene TRBV3-2) with TRBJ1-1; perhaps TRBD1 as D (5 bases). Germline V gives CDR1 LGHDT, CDR2 YNNKEL (reference sequence). The V end was cut by 4 bases, the J end by 8 bases, with 14 bases between. The CDR3 consists of 13 residues.

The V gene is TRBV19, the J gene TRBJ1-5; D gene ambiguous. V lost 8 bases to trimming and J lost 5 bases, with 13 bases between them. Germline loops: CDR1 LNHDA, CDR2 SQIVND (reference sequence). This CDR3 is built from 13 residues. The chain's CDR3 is CASRERKYQPQHF. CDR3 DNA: TGTGCCAGTCGGGAGCGAAAATATCAGCCCCAGCATTTT.

The CDR3 coding sequence is TGTGCCAGCAGCCGGGGACAGAGTAACCAAGAGACCCAGTACTTC. This codes for CASSRGQSNQETQYF. J is TRBJ2-5 and V is TRBV5-4; 7 bases align to TRBD1. The CDR3 length is 15 residues. With V trimmed by 4 bases and J by 0 bases, 6 bases remained unmatched. Germline CDR1 SGHNT, CDR2 YYREEE (reference sequence).

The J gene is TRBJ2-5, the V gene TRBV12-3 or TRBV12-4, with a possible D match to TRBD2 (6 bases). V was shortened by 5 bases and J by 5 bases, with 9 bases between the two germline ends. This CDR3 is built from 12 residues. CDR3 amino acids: CASSPGTETQYF. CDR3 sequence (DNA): TGTGCCAGCAGTCCAGGGACTGAGACCCAGTACTTC.

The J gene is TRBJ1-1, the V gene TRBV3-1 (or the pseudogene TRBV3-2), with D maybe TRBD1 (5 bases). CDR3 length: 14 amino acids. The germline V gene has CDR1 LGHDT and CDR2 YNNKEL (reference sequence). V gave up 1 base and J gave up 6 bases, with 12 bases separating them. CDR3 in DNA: TGTGCCAGCAGCCAAGTTGGGGAGGGGTCTGAAGCTTTCTTT. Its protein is CASSQVGEGSEAFF.

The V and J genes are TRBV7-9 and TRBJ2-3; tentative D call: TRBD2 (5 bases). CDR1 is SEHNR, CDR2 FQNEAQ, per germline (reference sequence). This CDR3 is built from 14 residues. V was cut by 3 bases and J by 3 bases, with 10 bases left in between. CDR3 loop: CASSFVGITDTQYF. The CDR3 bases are TGTGCCAGCAGCTTCGTCGGGATAACAGATACGCAGTATTTT.

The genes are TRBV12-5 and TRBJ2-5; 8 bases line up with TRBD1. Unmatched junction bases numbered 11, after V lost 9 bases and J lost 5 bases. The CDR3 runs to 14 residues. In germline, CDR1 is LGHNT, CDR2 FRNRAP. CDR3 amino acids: CASRPGGGGETQYF. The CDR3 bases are TGTGCTAGCAGGCCAGGGGGCGGAGGGGAGACCCAGTACTTC.